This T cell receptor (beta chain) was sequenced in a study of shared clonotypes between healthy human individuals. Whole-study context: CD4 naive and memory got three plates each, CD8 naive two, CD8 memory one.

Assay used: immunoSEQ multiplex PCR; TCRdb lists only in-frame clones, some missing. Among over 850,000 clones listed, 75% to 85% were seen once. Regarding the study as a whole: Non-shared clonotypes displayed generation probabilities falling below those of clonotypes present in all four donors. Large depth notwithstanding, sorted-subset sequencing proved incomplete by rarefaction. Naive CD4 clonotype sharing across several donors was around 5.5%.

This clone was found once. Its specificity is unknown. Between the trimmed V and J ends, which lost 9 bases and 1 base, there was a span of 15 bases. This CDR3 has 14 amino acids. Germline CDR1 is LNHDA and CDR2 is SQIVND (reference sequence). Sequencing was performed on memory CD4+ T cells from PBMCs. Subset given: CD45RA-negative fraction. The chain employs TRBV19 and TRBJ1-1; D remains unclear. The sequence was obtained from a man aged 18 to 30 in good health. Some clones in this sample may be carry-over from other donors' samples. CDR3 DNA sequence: TGTGCCAGCTTCCCGGTGGGGAGGAACACTGAAGCTTTCTTT. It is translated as CASFPVGRNTEAFF. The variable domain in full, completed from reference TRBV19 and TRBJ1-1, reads DGGITQSPKYLFRKEGQNVTLSCEQNLNHDAMYWYRQDPGQGLRLIYYSQIVNDFQKGDIAEGYSVSREKKESFPLTVTSAQKNPTAFYLCASFPVGRNTEAFFGQGTRLTVV.